The 6 T cell receptor beta chains presented below share a single source sample, sequenced in a study of cytomegalovirus exposure and HLA in healthy donors. Vbeta (60) and Jbeta (13) primers were used in the PCR. Produced via immunoSEQ multiplex PCR; TCRdb's table is partial and in-frame only. Of 120,000 or so clones listed, more than 65% are singletons. The sequencing sample was made of PBMCs. The origin of the receptors is a woman under 30 in good health and CMV-seronegative.

This chain uses TRBV18 with TRBJ1-1; 7 nucleotides line up with TRBD1. The germline CDR1 and CDR2 sequences are KGHSH and LQKENI. The trim removed 5 bases at V and 6 bases at J, leaving 6 bases unmatched. This CDR3 region has 13 residues. The CDR3 DNA is TGTGCCAGCTCATCCCAAGGGGGCCCTGAAGCTTTCTTT. Amino acids: CASSSQGGPEAFF.

This clone turned up a few times. The J gene is TRBJ2-5, the V gene TRBV11-2; D uncertain. The V gene's germline CDR1 is SGHAT and CDR2 FQNNGV. Trimming cost V 1 base and J 5 bases, with 11 bases left between them. This CDR3 has 14 residues. Here the CDR3 DNA reads TGTGCCAGCAGCTTAGTATCACAATTGGAGACCCAGTACTTC. Protein sequence: CASSLVSQLETQYF. Full variable domain (missing parts from reference TRBV11-2 and TRBJ2-5): EAGVAQSPRYKIIEKRQSVAFWCNPISGHATLYWYQQILGQGPKLLIQFQNNGVVDDSQLPKDRFSAERLKGVDSTLKIQPAKLEDSAVYLCASSLVSQLETQYFGPGTRLLVL.

The rearrangement links TRBV6-5 to TRBJ2-3; D ambiguous. CDR3 size: 13 residues. With 7 bases removed from V and 4 bases from J, the gap between germline ends came to 12 bases. Per the germline V gene, CDR1 is MNHEY and CDR2 is SVGAGI. The CDR3 spells CASTSPPPDTQYF. CDR3 nucleotide sequence: TGTGCCAGCACCTCCCCTCCCCCAGATACGCAGTATTTT.

This clone appeared a single time. V and J are TRBV9 and TRBJ1-1; a weak D match, TRBD1 (6 bases). The CDR3 covers 14 residues. Germline loops: CDR1 SGDLS, CDR2 YYNGEE. Trimming took off 4 bases at V and 2 bases at J, with 12 bases between the two ends. In DNA, the CDR3 is TGTGCCAGCAGCAGGGCAGGGGACAACACTGAAGCTTTCTTT. Residues: CASSRAGDNTEAFF.

V is TRBV5-4 and J is TRBJ2-1; D remains ambiguous. The CDR3 totals 17 residues. Trimming cost V 0 bases and J 3 bases, with 16 bases left between them. Germline V gene data show CDR1 as SGHNT and CDR2 as YYREEE (reference sequence). The CDR3 is CASSLDPGFLLYNEQFF. CDR3 in DNA: TGTGCCAGCAGCTTGGATCCCGGGTTCCTCCTCTACAATGAGCAGTTCTTC.

The rearrangement links TRBV29-1 to TRBJ2-1; possible D gene TRBD1, 6 bases. This CDR3 spans 13 amino acids. Germline CDR1 is SQVTM and CDR2 is ANQGSEA. V lost 6 bases and J 5 bases, leaving 14 bases between the germline ends. The CDR3 DNA reads TGCAGCGTGACAGGACGACTTAACAATGAGCAGTTCTTC. This translates into CSVTGRLNNEQFF.